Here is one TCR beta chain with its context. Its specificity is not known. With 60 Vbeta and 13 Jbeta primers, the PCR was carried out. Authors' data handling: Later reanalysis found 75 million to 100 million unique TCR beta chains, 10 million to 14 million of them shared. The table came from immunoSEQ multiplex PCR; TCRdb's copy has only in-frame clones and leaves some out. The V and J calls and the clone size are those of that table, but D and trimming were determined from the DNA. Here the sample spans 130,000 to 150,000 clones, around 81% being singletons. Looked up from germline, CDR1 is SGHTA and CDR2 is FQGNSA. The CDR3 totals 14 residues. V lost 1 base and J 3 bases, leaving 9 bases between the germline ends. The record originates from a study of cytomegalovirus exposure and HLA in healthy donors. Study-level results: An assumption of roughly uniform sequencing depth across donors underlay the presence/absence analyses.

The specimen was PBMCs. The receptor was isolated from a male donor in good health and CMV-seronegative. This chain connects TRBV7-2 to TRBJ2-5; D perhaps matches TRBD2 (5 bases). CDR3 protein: CASSLVRGEETQYF. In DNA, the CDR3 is TGTGCCAGCAGCTTAGTTCGGGGAGAAGAGACCCAGTACTTC.